Shown below are 18 T cell receptor beta chains from a single sample sequenced in a study of blood T cell repertoires in COVID-19. Data came from immunoSEQ multiplex PCR; TCRdb stores just in-frame clones and leaves some out. There are approximately 200,000 clones in the sample; 94% occur only once, and 0.76% lies in the top ten. The sequencing input was peripheral blood. Receptors were obtained from a man in his thirties or forties with COVID-19, enrolled during active disease.

This clone was observed a single time. The J gene is TRBJ1-5, the V gene TRBV5-5, with 12 bases identical to TRBD1. After removal of 4 bases from V and 7 bases from J, the junction contained 9 bases not matched to a gene. This CDR3 comprises 16 residues. Germline CDR1 is SGHKS and CDR2 is YYEKEE (reference sequence). The CDR3 DNA follows: TGTGCCAGCAGCCAATCGGGGACAGGGGGCGTCCAGCCCCAGCATTTT. Amino acid sequence: CASSQSGTGGVQPQHF.

The chain is built from TRBV2 and TRBJ1-2, with D possibly being TRBD1 (6 bases). This CDR3 is built from 18 residues. Germline-derived CDR1 and CDR2 are SNHLY and FYNNEI. V dropped 4 bases and J dropped 0 bases, with 21 bases sitting between them. The CDR3 nucleotides read TGTGCCAGCAGTGCTTGGATCGGCGGGGGCAGGCCTAACTATGGCTACACCTTC. The encoded protein is CASSAWIGGGRPNYGYTF.

V gene TRBV3-1 (or the pseudogene TRBV3-2) combines with J gene TRBJ2-1, with no clear D. Germline V gene lookup returns CDR1 LGHDT and CDR2 YNNKEL (reference sequence). Deletions cut 1 base from V and 8 bases from J, with 9 bases between. The CDR3 sequence is 13 residues long. CDR3 protein: CASSQARQYEQFF. Written as DNA, the CDR3 is TGTGCCAGCAGCCAAGCCAGACAATATGAGCAGTTCTTC.

This chain joins TRBV10-1 and TRBJ1-1; D is unresolved. The CDR3 is 13 amino acids. Germline CDR1 reads WNHNN; CDR2 reads SYGVQD (reference sequence). Trimming cost V 3 bases and J 1 base, with 6 bases left between them. The DNA for the CDR3 is TGCGCCAGCAGTGACCTCGGGAACACTGAAGCTTTCTTT. Translating it yields CASSDLGNTEAFF.

The rearrangement links TRBV4-1 to TRBJ1-5; D perhaps matches TRBD1 (5 bases). The V end was cut by 4 bases, the J end by 5 bases, with 15 bases between. Germline V gene data show CDR1 as MGHRA and CDR2 as YSYEKL. This CDR3 spans 15 amino acids. The chain's CDR3 is CASSRYQGGDQPQHF. As DNA, the CDR3 is TGCGCCAGCAGCCGATATCAGGGAGGGGATCAGCCCCAGCATTTT.

This chain uses TRBV30 with TRBJ1-2, with D possibly TRBD1 on 5 matching bases. The CDR3 has 11 amino acids. Per the germline V gene, CDR1 is GTSNPN and CDR2 is SVGIG (reference sequence). Trimming removed 4 bases from V and 4 bases from J, with 7 bases in between. The CDR3 loop is CAWNRFYGYTF. For the CDR3, the DNA is TGTGCCTGGAACAGGTTCTATGGCTACACCTTC.

The CDR3 protein is CASSSGALYQETQYF. CDR3 DNA sequence: TGTGCCAGTAGTAGCGGGGCCCTATACCAAGAGACCCAGTACTTC. V usage is TRBV19 and J usage is TRBJ2-5, with D possibly TRBD2 on 6 matching bases. The CDR3 is made up of 15 amino acids. Trimming removed 4 bases at V and 0 bases at J, with 12 bases between. CDR1 is LNHDA and CDR2 is SQIVND in the germline V gene (reference sequence).

The chain is built from TRBV10-1 and TRBJ1-4; perhaps TRBD1 as D (6 bases). V was clipped by 7 bases and J by 8 bases, with 11 bases between them. Germline V gene sequence: CDR1 WNHNN, CDR2 SYGVQD (reference sequence). The CDR3 length is 12 residues. In nucleotides, the CDR3 is TGCGCCAGCACGACAGGAGGCGAAAAACTGTTTTTT. It yields the protein CASTTGGEKLFF.

The CDR3 protein is CASSLGRGGETQYF. The CDR3 DNA reads TGTGCCAGCAGCTTAGGGAGGGGGGGAGAGACCCAGTACTTC. The rearrangement joins TRBV11-1 to TRBJ2-5; weak D call: TRBD2 (7 bases). The CDR3 is 14 residues long. The V and J ends lost 1 base and 4 bases respectively, with 10 bases between them. Germline CDR1 and CDR2: SGHAT and FQDESV (reference sequence).

This chain uses TRBV5-6 with TRBJ2-5, with 8 bases identical to TRBD2. The CDR3 covers 15 residues. The trim removed 0 bases at V and 5 bases at J, leaving 6 bases unmatched. Germline-derived CDR1 and CDR2 are SGHDT and YYEEEE. The CDR3 DNA reads TGTGCCAGCAGCTTGGCGGGAGCGGGGGTGGAGACCCAGTACTTC. Its protein is CASSLAGAGVETQYF.

CDR3 amino acids: CTSSQEGAHVGYTF. The CDR3 nucleotides read TGCACCAGCAGCCAAGAGGGGGCACATGTCGGCTACACCTTC. The rearrangement uses TRBV1 and TRBJ1-2; the table's D call, TRBD1, has no DNA check behind it. TRBV1 is a known pseudogene. The CDR3 spans 14 residues.

In its sample, this clone was seen once. Given the absence of the conserved phenylalanine or tryptophan at the CDR3 end, a read error is likely. V gene TRBV6-2 or TRBV6-3 combines with J gene TRBJ1-6; D unresolved. Germline V gene lookup returns CDR1 MNHEY and CDR2 SVGEGT. The CDR3 covers 18 residues. V lost 2 bases, J lost 2 bases, and 16 bases lay in between. Here the CDR3 DNA reads TGTGCCAGCAGTTACCCGACTCGAGGTAGCGCCTATAATTCACCCCTCCACCTT. It is translated as CASSYPTRGSAYNSPLHL.

The chain links TRBV11-2 to TRBJ1-2, with D hard to call. V lost 0 bases, J lost 5 bases, and 13 bases lay in between. CDR3 length: 15 amino acids. CDR1 SGHAT and CDR2 FQNNGV come from the germline V gene. In DNA form, the CDR3 reads TGTGCCAGCAGCTTAGATCGCACAGACTATTATGGCTACACCTTC. Protein product: CASSLDRTDYYGYTF. Looking up the rest from reference TRBV11-2 and TRBJ1-2 gives the full variable domain: EAGVAQSPRYKIIEKRQSVAFWCNPISGHATLYWYQQILGQGPKLLIQFQNNGVVDDSQLPKDRFSAERLKGVDSTLKIQPAKLEDSAVYLCASSLDRTDYYGYTFGSGTRLTVV.

This clone was detected only once. The V call is TRBV11-3, the J call TRBJ2-2, with 7 bases that match TRBD2. The CDR3 is made up of 15 amino acids. J was trimmed by 6 bases and V by 1 base; bases with no gene match: 5. Germline CDR1 SGHNT, CDR2 YENEEA. CDR3 residues: CASSLAAAGAGELFF. DNA for the CDR3: TGTGCCAGCAGCTTAGCAGCGGCGGGGGCCGGGGAGCTGTTTTTT.

The V call is TRBV6-5, the J call TRBJ1-2; weak D call: TRBD1 (6 bases). CDR3 length: 15 residues. V was trimmed by 8 bases and J by 5 bases, leaving 21 bases between them. The germline gives CDR1 MNHEY, CDR2 SVGAGI. Written as DNA, the CDR3 is TGTGCCAGCGCCCAGGGGCCTCCTCGGAGGTATGGCTACACCTTC. Protein product: CASAQGPPRRYGYTF.

The genes are TRBV5-1 and TRBJ1-2, with 9 bases identical to TRBD1. The CDR3 is 15 amino acids. V shed 4 bases and J 6 bases; nucleotides not matched to a gene: 10. Per the germline V gene, CDR1 is SGHRS and CDR2 is YFSETQ. The CDR3 loop is CASSQGDRELNGYTF. The CDR3 DNA reads as TGCGCCAGCAGCCAAGGGGACAGGGAACTGAATGGCTACACCTTC.

The chain has TRBV27 and TRBJ2-7, with D perhaps TRBD1 (5 bases). The germline gives CDR1 MNHEY, CDR2 SMNVEV (reference sequence). V gave up 3 bases and J gave up 1 base, with 10 bases separating them. The CDR3 length is 14 residues. CDR3 sequence (DNA): TGTGCCAGCAGTTTGAGGAGACAGTCCTACGAGCAGTACTTC. Amino acids: CASSLRRQSYEQYF.

The V call is TRBV2, the J call TRBJ1-4; tentatively, D is TRBD1 (6 bases). V lost 6 bases, J lost 7 bases, and 12 bases lay in between. This CDR3 has 13 residues. Per germline, CDR1 SNHLY and CDR2 FYNNEI. CDR3 in DNA: TGTGCCAGCAGGACAGGTGAAGCTGAAAAACTGTTTTTT. Translating gives CASRTGEAEKLFF.